The 7 T cell receptor beta chains reported below all come from one sample, sequenced in a study of cytotoxic CD8 clonotypes in ibrutinib-treated CLL. Sequencing used immunoSEQ multiplex PCR; TCRdb keeps in-frame clones, though not all of them. Of around 250,000 clones in the sample, 60% to 75% were seen once. Sequenced here: PBMCs, sampled after 24 months of ibrutinib treatment. The source is a human donor with chronic lymphocytic leukemia.

This clone came up once. V and J are TRBV25-1 and TRBJ2-3; 7 positions match TRBD1. Germline V gives CDR1 MGHDK, CDR2 SYGVNS. This CDR3 region has 15 residues. V gave up 8 bases and J gave up 3 bases; unmatched junction bases: 11. The DNA for the CDR3 is TGTGCCAGCTCAAAACCCTACAGGGGAACAGATACGCAGTATTTT. Protein: CASSKPYRGTDTQYF.

This clone has a handful of counts. The chain combines TRBV27 with TRBJ1-5; perhaps TRBD1 as D (5 bases). The CDR3 is made up of 14 amino acids. V was cut by 5 bases and J by 2 bases, with 10 bases left in between. CDR1 and CDR2 (germline): MNHEY, SMNVEV (reference sequence). The CDR3 here is CASSPQGGNQPQHF. For the CDR3, the DNA is TGTGCCAGCAGTCCCCAAGGGGGCAATCAGCCCCAGCATTTT.

The rearrangement uses TRBV7-6 and TRBJ1-1; D is ambiguous. The CDR3 totals 14 residues. V shed 4 bases and J shed 5 bases, with 14 bases lying between them. CDR1 SGHVS and CDR2 FNYEAQ come from the germline V gene. The CDR3 nucleotides are TGTGCCAGCAGCTCAAGGCCGGGGTGGACTGAAGCTTTCTTT. As protein: CASSSRPGWTEAFF.

The table lists this clone with a count of one. This rearrangement joins TRBV5-6 to TRBJ2-5; possibly TRBD1 or TRBD2 for D (5 bases each). Germline V CDR1 and CDR2: SGHDT, YYEEEE. V was cut by 0 bases and J by 5 bases, with 14 bases left in between. There are 15 residues in the CDR3. The CDR3 protein is CASSLEEGIRETQYF. As DNA, the CDR3 is TGTGCCAGCAGCTTGGAAGAGGGGATTCGGGAGACCCAGTACTTC.

The chain couples TRBV4-3 to TRBJ2-7, with a tentative D call TRBD1 (7 bases). CDR1 and CDR2 from the germline V gene are LGHNA and YSLEER. The CDR3 has 17 residues. Trimming took off 3 bases at V and 2 bases at J, with 20 bases between the two ends. For the CDR3, the DNA is TGCGCCAGCAGCCAGTGGGGGGACAGCCTACTCCCCTACGAGCAGTACTTC. Its protein is CASSQWGDSLLPYEQYF.

This clone was seen a handful of times. The chain joins TRBV7-9 to TRBJ2-7; a possible D gene is TRBD1 (6 bases). The V gene lost 5 bases and the J gene lost 5 bases, with 13 bases spanning the gap. Germline loops: CDR1 SEHNR, CDR2 FQNEAQ (reference sequence). The CDR3 is 13 residues long. CDR3 residues: CASSERNRDEQYF. DNA for the CDR3: TGTGCCAGCAGCGAACGAAACAGGGACGAGCAGTACTTC.

V usage is TRBV2 and J usage is TRBJ1-2; 10 positions match TRBD1. The V and J ends lost 6 bases and 11 bases, in that order; junction bases with no gene match: 3. The germline gives CDR1 SNHLY, CDR2 FYNNEI. This CDR3 is built from 11 residues. Written as DNA, the CDR3 is TGTGCCAGCAGGGGACAGGGGAAGTACACCTTC. Protein sequence: CASRGQGKYTF.